The rows below give T cell receptor beta chains drawn from one sample of a study of PD-L1 blockade in urothelial cancer. This table comes from immunoSEQ multiplex PCR, and its TCRdb copy is limited to in-frame clones, with some not included. The data contain roughly 91,000 clones, approximately 81% of them singletons. Source: PBMCs, taken around atezolizumab (anti-PD-L1) treatment. The receptors stem from a man in his fifties or sixties with urothelial cancer. CDR3s include the opening cysteine and the closing phenylalanine or tryptophan. Each record gives: D gene, J gene, clone size, V gene, CDR3 DNA, CDR3 protein. The D gene is left open where the match is weak. The size field is filled for only some rows; it gives once, few, many or a size class.

TRBD1 TRBJ2-6 . TRBV30 TGTGCCTGGAGTCGAAAGATGGGACAGGGGTTTTCTGGGGCCAACGTCCTGACTTTC CAWSRKMGQGFSGANVLTF
. TRBJ2-1 . TRBV7-6 TGTGCCAGCAGCTTAATTCAGGGCGATGAGCAGTTCTTC CASSLIQGDEQFF
. TRBJ1-5 . TRBV19 TGTGCCAGTAGTATAACGGCAGAGGATAGCAATCAGCCCCAGCATTTT CASSITAEDSNQPQHF
. TRBJ1-1 . TRBV19 TGTGCCAGTAGTATCAGGGGCAGAATTGGAGAAGCTTTCTTT CASSIRGRIGEAFF
. TRBJ1-2 . TRBV19 TGTGCCAGTAGTATTAGTACTCGGGGAATTGGCTACACCTTC CASSISTRGIGYTF
. TRBJ1-1 . TRBV19 TGTGCCAGTAGTCCACAGACAGGACAGAACACTGAAGCTTTCTTT CASSPQTGQNTEAFF
. TRBJ2-4 . TRBV7-2 TGTGCCAGCACCCTATGGGGGGGGCAAAACATTCAGTACTTC CASTLWGGQNIQYF
. TRBJ2-2 . TRBV7-9 TGTGCCAGCAGCCTAAGCCGGAACACCGGGGAGCTGTTTTTT CASSLSRNTGELFF
TRBD1 TRBJ1-1 . TRBV4-1 TGCGCCAGCAGCCAAGCCCCGTCAGGGGGCGACGCTTTCTTT CASSQAPSGGDAFF
. TRBJ2-3 . TRBV5-5 TGTGCCAGCAGTGGGTACAGCAGCACAGATACGCAGTATTTT CASSGYSSTDTQYF
. TRBJ1-1 few TRBV2 TGTGCCAGCAGTGAAGACAGGGTCTTAGTCCGGTCGTCTGAAGCTTTCTTT CASSEDRVLVRSSEAFF
. TRBJ1-1 . TRBV29-1 TGCAGCGTTGCGGGGTCTCGGACTGAAGCTTTCTTT CSVAGSRTEAFF
TRBD1 TRBJ1-1 . TRBV2 TGTGCCAGCGCTGGACAGGGTAACACTGAAGCTTTCTTT CASAGQGNTEAFF